This is a list of T cell receptor beta chains from one sample in a study of blood T cell repertoires in COVID-19. Sequenced by immunoSEQ multiplex PCR; TCRdb stores in-frame clones only, minus some. The table has 45,000 to 55,000 clones, roughly 87% seen once. The sequenced sample was peripheral blood. The source is a human donor in a cohort sampled during active COVID-19. Each CDR3 is given with its conserved first and last residue. D genes are given only for firm matches. Not all rows give a size; the values are once, few, many and, for expanded clones, a class.

v_call: TRBV4-1; clone_size: once; j_call: TRBJ2-1; d_call: TRBD2; cdr3_nt: TGCGCCAGCAGCCAAGACCTCTTTGGGCTAGCGGGGTTCAATGAGCAGTTCTTC; cdr3_aa: CASSQDLFGLAGFNEQFF
v_call: TRBV7-3; clone_size: .; j_call: TRBJ2-1; d_call: TRBD1; cdr3_nt: TGTGCCAGCAGCTTAGGCCAGGGGGTAGGCAATGAGCAGTTCTTC; cdr3_aa: CASSLGQGVGNEQFF
v_call: TRBV5-1; clone_size: .; j_call: TRBJ2-7; d_call: TRBD1; cdr3_nt: TGCGCCAGCAGCAAGACAGGGGGCGCGTACGAGCAGTACTTC; cdr3_aa: CASSKTGGAYEQYF
v_call: TRBV3-1/TRBV3-2; clone_size: .; j_call: TRBJ1-5; d_call: .; cdr3_nt: TGTGCCAGCAGCCAAGGGGGCGCTGGCAATCAGCCCCAGCATTTT; cdr3_aa: CASSQGGAGNQPQHF
v_call: TRBV11-2; clone_size: few; j_call: TRBJ1-6; d_call: .; cdr3_nt: TGTGCCAGCAGCCCCCGGACAGACGTTTATAATTCACCCCTCCACTTT; cdr3_aa: CASSPRTDVYNSPLHF
v_call: TRBV28; clone_size: .; j_call: TRBJ1-3; d_call: .; cdr3_nt: TGTGCCACCAAAAATTCCGGAAACACCATATATTTT; cdr3_aa: CATKNSGNTIYF
v_call: TRBV2; clone_size: .; j_call: TRBJ2-7; d_call: .; cdr3_nt: TGTGCCAGCAGTGCGGGCCGGGAAGACTACGAGCAGTACTTC; cdr3_aa: CASSAGREDYEQYF
v_call: TRBV3-1/TRBV3-2; clone_size: .; j_call: TRBJ1-1; d_call: .; cdr3_nt: TGTGCCAGCAGTTTTGAGGATGAGAACACTGAAGCTTTCTTT; cdr3_aa: CASSFEDENTEAFF
v_call: TRBV19; clone_size: .; j_call: TRBJ1-6; d_call: .; cdr3_nt: TGTGCCAGTAGTATCGTGGGGGCAAGGGATTCACCCCTCCACTTT; cdr3_aa: CASSIVGARDSPLHF
v_call: TRBV11-2; clone_size: .; j_call: TRBJ1-1; d_call: .; cdr3_nt: TGTGCCAGCAGAAGGGTTAGGGGCACTGAAGCTTTCTTT; cdr3_aa: CASRRVRGTEAFF
v_call: TRBV6-5; clone_size: few; j_call: TRBJ1-1; d_call: .; cdr3_nt: TGTGCCAGCATGACTCCCCCGAGCACTGAAGCTTTCTTT; cdr3_aa: CASMTPPSTEAFF
v_call: TRBV2; clone_size: .; j_call: TRBJ1-1; d_call: .; cdr3_nt: TGTGCCAGCTTTCTCCGGAGTGAAGCTTTCTTT; cdr3_aa: CASFLRSEAFF
v_call: TRBV5-1; clone_size: .; j_call: TRBJ2-7; d_call: .; cdr3_nt: TGCGCCAGCAGCCCCTCCCCTGCCCCCACCGGGTACGAGCAGTACTTC; cdr3_aa: CASSPSPAPTGYEQYF
v_call: TRBV7-3; clone_size: .; j_call: TRBJ1-1; d_call: .; cdr3_nt: TGTGCCAGCAGCCCCCGTGGAGCCGTGAACACTGAAGCTTTCTTT; cdr3_aa: CASSPRGAVNTEAFF
v_call: TRBV4-1; clone_size: .; j_call: TRBJ1-1; d_call: .; cdr3_nt: TGCGCCAGCAGCCAAGTCCCCAGGATTCTCACTGAAGCTTTCTTT; cdr3_aa: CASSQVPRILTEAFF
v_call: TRBV30; clone_size: .; j_call: TRBJ2-1; d_call: TRBD2; cdr3_nt: TGTGCCTGGAGTGTAGGACTAGCGGGAATGTACAATGAGCAGTTCTTC; cdr3_aa: CAWSVGLAGMYNEQFF
v_call: TRBV19; clone_size: .; j_call: TRBJ1-1; d_call: TRBD1; cdr3_nt: TGTGCCAGTACCCCAAGGGACAGGAGATCTGAAGCTTTCTTT; cdr3_aa: CASTPRDRRSEAFF
v_call: TRBV15; clone_size: .; j_call: TRBJ2-1; d_call: .; cdr3_nt: TGTGCCACCAGCAGAGATCTAAAGGCGGTTGAGCAGTTCTTC; cdr3_aa: CATSRDLKAVEQFF
v_call: TRBV29-1; clone_size: .; j_call: TRBJ2-1; d_call: TRBD2; cdr3_nt: TGCAGCGTCGTCTCGGGGACTAGCAATGAGCAGTTCTTC; cdr3_aa: CSVVSGTSNEQFF
v_call: TRBV28; clone_size: .; j_call: TRBJ2-7; d_call: .; cdr3_nt: TGTGCCAGCAGTTTCTTAGGAGGGTACGAGCAGTACTTC; cdr3_aa: CASSFLGGYEQYF
v_call: TRBV11-2; clone_size: .; j_call: TRBJ2-7; d_call: .; cdr3_nt: TGTGCCAGCAGCCAGCGTTCCTACGAGCAGTACTTC; cdr3_aa: CASSQRSYEQYF
v_call: TRBV4-1; clone_size: .; j_call: TRBJ2-7; d_call: TRBD2; cdr3_nt: TGCGCCAGCAGCTTCCGAGCGGCGCGGGAGATTTCCTACGAGCAGTACTTC; cdr3_aa: CASSFRAAREISYEQYF
v_call: TRBV11-2; clone_size: .; j_call: TRBJ2-3; d_call: TRBD2; cdr3_nt: TGTGCCAGCAGCCGCACTAGCGGGGGTAGCACAGATACGCAGTATTTT; cdr3_aa: CASSRTSGGSTDTQYF
v_call: TRBV9; clone_size: .; j_call: TRBJ2-3; d_call: .; cdr3_nt: TGTGCCAGCAGCGTAGGTGAAGGGAGCAGCCGCACAGATACGCAGTATTTT; cdr3_aa: CASSVGEGSSRTDTQYF
v_call: TRBV11-2; clone_size: .; j_call: TRBJ2-2; d_call: TRBD2; cdr3_nt: TGTGCCAGCAGCTTGACTAGCGGTTACACCGGGGAGCTGTTTTTT; cdr3_aa: CASSLTSGYTGELFF
v_call: TRBV11-3; clone_size: .; j_call: TRBJ2-1; d_call: .; cdr3_nt: TGTGCCAGCAGCACCCCTCAGAACAATGAGCAGTTCTTC; cdr3_aa: CASSTPQNNEQFF
v_call: TRBV11-2; clone_size: .; j_call: TRBJ2-2; d_call: TRBD2; cdr3_nt: TGTGCCAGCAGAGCCGCGGGAGGTAACACCGGGGAGCTGTTTTTT; cdr3_aa: CASRAAGGNTGELFF
v_call: TRBV4-1; clone_size: .; j_call: TRBJ2-2; d_call: .; cdr3_nt: TGCGCCAGCAGCACCCGCTTGGGGAGGGGGACCGGGGAGCTGTTTTTT; cdr3_aa: CASSTRLGRGTGELFF
v_call: TRBV19; clone_size: .; j_call: TRBJ2-7; d_call: TRBD2; cdr3_nt: TGTGCCAGTAGTATGGGGACTAGCGGGAGTATTTACGAGCAGTACTTC; cdr3_aa: CASSMGTSGSIYEQYF
v_call: TRBV18; clone_size: .; j_call: TRBJ1-5; d_call: .; cdr3_nt: TGTGCCAGCTCACCCACAGATTTCTATCAGCCCCAGCATTTT; cdr3_aa: CASSPTDFYQPQHF
v_call: TRBV7-9; clone_size: .; j_call: TRBJ1-1; d_call: .; cdr3_nt: TGTGCCAGCAGCTGGACAGTAAACACTGAAGCTTTCTTT; cdr3_aa: CASSWTVNTEAFF
v_call: TRBV11-2; clone_size: .; j_call: TRBJ2-7; d_call: TRBD1; cdr3_nt: TGTGCCAGCAGCCCCAGACAGGGGGTTTCCTACGAGCAGTACTTC; cdr3_aa: CASSPRQGVSYEQYF
v_call: TRBV24-1; clone_size: .; j_call: TRBJ2-3; d_call: TRBD2; cdr3_nt: TGTGCCACCAGTGACCCCCAGGGAGGGCTAGCGGCTTCAGATACGCAGTATTTT; cdr3_aa: CATSDPQGGLAASDTQYF
v_call: TRBV7-2; clone_size: .; j_call: TRBJ2-1; d_call: .; cdr3_nt: TGTGCCAGCAGCATTAGCGGACTCTCCTTCTACAATGAGCAGTTCTTC; cdr3_aa: CASSISGLSFYNEQFF
v_call: TRBV27; clone_size: .; j_call: TRBJ1-5; d_call: TRBD1; cdr3_nt: TGTGCCAGCAGAAACGGGACAGGGACAAATTTTGGCAATCAGCCCCAGCATTTT; cdr3_aa: CASRNGTGTNFGNQPQHF
v_call: TRBV28; clone_size: .; j_call: TRBJ2-7; d_call: TRBD2; cdr3_nt: TGTGCCAGCAGCCCGGGGGGGGTAGCGGGAGGCTTCTACGAGCAGTACTTC; cdr3_aa: CASSPGGVAGGFYEQYF
v_call: TRBV6-5; clone_size: .; j_call: TRBJ1-2; d_call: TRBD1; cdr3_nt: TGTGCCAGCAGTACCCCGGCAGGGGGTGGCTATGGCTACACCTTC; cdr3_aa: CASSTPAGGGYGYTF
v_call: TRBV5-1; clone_size: once; j_call: TRBJ2-7; d_call: TRBD1; cdr3_nt: TGCGCCAGCAGCCCCGGGACAGGGGACCACGAGCAGTACTTC; cdr3_aa: CASSPGTGDHEQYF
v_call: TRBV5-4; clone_size: .; j_call: TRBJ2-7; d_call: TRBD2; cdr3_nt: TGTGCCAGCAGCTTACGACTAGCGGGAGTCAACGAGCAGTACTTC; cdr3_aa: CASSLRLAGVNEQYF
v_call: TRBV5-1; clone_size: .; j_call: TRBJ2-2; d_call: .; cdr3_nt: TGCGCCAGCAGCAATTCCGGGATGAACACCGGGGAGCTGTTTTTT; cdr3_aa: CASSNSGMNTGELFF
v_call: TRBV11-2; clone_size: .; j_call: TRBJ2-6; d_call: .; cdr3_nt: TGTGCCAGCAGCCCCAGACAAGGCCCCTACTCTGGGGCCAACGTCCTGACTTTC; cdr3_aa: CASSPRQGPYSGANVLTF
v_call: TRBV19; clone_size: .; j_call: TRBJ2-1; d_call: .; cdr3_nt: TGTGCCAGTAGTATTGGCGGAACCTACAACAATGAGCAGTTCTTC; cdr3_aa: CASSIGGTYNNEQFF
v_call: TRBV19; clone_size: .; j_call: TRBJ1-4; d_call: .; cdr3_nt: TGTGCCAGTAGCGACAGATCAACTAATGAAAAACTGTTTTTT; cdr3_aa: CASSDRSTNEKLFF
v_call: TRBV7-8; clone_size: few; j_call: TRBJ1-5; d_call: .; cdr3_nt: TGTGCCAGCAGCTTAAGCAGGGCTGGCGATCAGCCCCAGCATTTT; cdr3_aa: CASSLSRAGDQPQHF
v_call: TRBV19; clone_size: .; j_call: TRBJ1-6; d_call: .; cdr3_nt: TGTGCCAGTAGTATGAGTGTCGCCGCTTCGACACCCCTCCACTTT; cdr3_aa: CASSMSVAASTPLHF
v_call: TRBV5-6; clone_size: .; j_call: TRBJ1-2; d_call: TRBD1; cdr3_nt: TGTGCCAGCAGCTTAAGGACAGGGATCTATGGCTACACCTTC; cdr3_aa: CASSLRTGIYGYTF
v_call: TRBV28; clone_size: .; j_call: TRBJ1-1; d_call: TRBD1; cdr3_nt: TGTGCCAGCAGAGATGGACAGGGTTGGAACACTGAAGCTTTCTTT; cdr3_aa: CASRDGQGWNTEAFF